One sample yielded the 12 T cell receptor beta chains listed below, sequenced in a study of T cell changes during pregnancy in multiple sclerosis. Repertoires were generated with immunoSEQ multiplex PCR, while TCRdb's copy carries only in-frame clones and drops some. Of around 97,000 clones listed, approximately 90% are singletons. The sample consisted of peripheral blood, taken after pregnancy. The receptors originated from a female donor with multiple sclerosis, enrolled in a pregnancy study.

In its sample, this clone was seen once. The chain joins TRBV9 to TRBJ1-1, with D unresolved. CDR1 is SGDLS and CDR2 is YYNGEE in the germline V gene. The length of the CDR3 is 14 residues. Trimming pared 0 bases from V and 0 bases from J, leaving 6 bases between. The CDR3: CASSVDMLNTEAFF. The CDR3 coding sequence is TGTGCCAGCAGCGTAGACATGTTGAACACTGAAGCTTTCTTT.

V is TRBV13 and J is TRBJ2-7; 8 nucleotides match TRBD2. The germline V gene encodes CDR1 PRHDT and CDR2 FYEKMQ (reference sequence). Trimming removed 0 bases from V and 6 bases from J; junction bases left unmatched: 10. The CDR3 is made up of 16 amino acids. CDR3 sequence reads: CASSLGSTAGAFEQYF. CDR3 bases: TGTGCCAGCAGCTTAGGCTCTACAGCGGGAGCGTTCGAGCAGTACTTC.

V usage is TRBV18 and J usage is TRBJ2-7, with D possibly TRBD1 on 6 matching bases. Germline-derived CDR1 and CDR2 are KGHSH and LQKENI. V lost 3 bases and J lost 5, with 20 bases in between. The CDR3 extends over 16 amino acids. The CDR3: CASSPLVGSRGDEQYF. CDR3 in DNA: TGTGCCAGCTCACCCCTGGTAGGGAGCAGGGGAGACGAGCAGTACTTC.

V gene TRBV7-9 combines with J gene TRBJ2-2, with D hard to call. The CDR3 spans 15 residues. V lost 6 bases to trimming and J lost 1 base, with 12 bases between them. From germline, CDR1 is SEHNR and CDR2 FQNEAQ (reference sequence). The CDR3 DNA is TGTGCCAGCAGTCCCGGATACAGGAACACCGGGGAGCTGTTTTTT. Its translation is CASSPGYRNTGELFF.

The V and J genes are TRBV5-1 and TRBJ2-7; D possibly corresponds to TRBD1 (5 bases). Trimming left V 4 bases short and J 3 bases short, with 14 bases between. From germline, CDR1 is SGHRS and CDR2 YFSETQ. The CDR3 sequence is 14 residues long. Written as DNA, the CDR3 is TGCGCCAGCAGCACTCACTCTGACAGCTACGAGCAGTACTTC. Protein sequence: CASSTHSDSYEQYF.

The chain links TRBV4-1 to TRBJ2-1, with D unclear. The V end was cut by 1 base, the J end by 2 bases, with 12 bases between. Germline-derived CDR1 and CDR2 are MGHRA and YSYEKL. There are 16 residues in the CDR3. CDR3 residues: CASSQARQAAYNEQFF. Written as DNA, the CDR3 is TGCGCCAGCAGCCAAGCCCGGCAGGCAGCCTACAATGAGCAGTTCTTC.

V usage is TRBV4-1 and J usage is TRBJ2-2; tentative D call: TRBD2 (5 bases). V was shortened by 1 base and J by 7 bases, with 13 bases between the two germline ends. CDR1 and CDR2 from the germline V gene are MGHRA and YSYEKL. This CDR3 spans 15 amino acids. CDR3 sequence (DNA): TGCGCCAGCAGCCAAGTTCACCCCCGGGGCGGGGAGCTGTTTTTT. Residues: CASSQVHPRGGELFF.

The V call is TRBV2, the J call TRBJ1-1; the D is unclear. The CDR3 is 10 residues long. Trimming cost V 8 bases and J 10 bases, with 11 bases left between them. Germline assignment: CDR1 SNHLY and CDR2 FYNNEI. In DNA form, the CDR3 reads TGTGCCAGCCTCAGTCCTGCAGCTTTCTTT. This codes for CASLSPAAFF.

The chain uses TRBV7-2 and TRBJ2-7; a weak D match, TRBD2 (5 bases). With 5 bases removed from V and 0 bases from J, the gap between germline ends came to 14 bases. Germline V CDR1 and CDR2: SGHTA, FQGNSA. This CDR3 is built from 15 residues. The CDR3 nucleotides are TGTGCCAGCAGCCCCATGGGGAGAAGCTCCTACGAGCAGTACTTC. Translated: CASSPMGRSSYEQYF.

The V call is TRBV4-1, the J call TRBJ2-7, with 9 bases matching TRBD1. In germline, CDR1 is MGHRA, CDR2 YSYEKL. Trimming at V came to 3 bases and at J to 5 bases, leaving 8 bases not matched to a gene. The CDR3 contains 15 residues. The DNA for the CDR3 is TGCGCCAGCAGCCAGTCCGGGACAGGGTACAACGAGCAGTACTTC. Translation gives CASSQSGTGYNEQYF.

The chain couples TRBV7-9 to TRBJ2-7; D may be TRBD1 (6 bases). V was trimmed by 5 bases and J by 0 bases, leaving 14 bases between them. This CDR3 region has 15 residues. In germline, CDR1 is SEHNR, CDR2 FQNEAQ (reference sequence). The CDR3 DNA follows: TGTGCCAGCAGCCCTAGGACAGTAAGCTCCTACGAGCAGTACTTC. This sequence encodes CASSPRTVSSYEQYF. The full variable domain, rest sourced from reference TRBV7-9 and TRBJ2-7, is DTGVSQNPRHKITKRGQNVTFRCDPISEHNRLYWYRQTLGQGPEFLTYFQNEAQLEKSRLLSDRFSAERPKGSFSTLEIQRTEQGDSAMYLCASSPRTVSSYEQYFGPGTRLTVT.

V and J are TRBV7-3 and TRBJ2-3; tentative D call: TRBD2 (5 bases). Germline CDR1 reads SGHTA; CDR2 reads FQGTGA. V was cut by 3 bases and J by 2 bases, with 12 bases left in between. The CDR3 is made up of 15 amino acids. CDR3 amino acids: CASSFGILDTDTQYF. CDR3 coding DNA: TGTGCCAGCAGCTTCGGGATACTCGACACAGATACGCAGTATTTT. The full variable domain, with the rest looked up from reference TRBV7-3 and TRBJ2-3, is GAGVSQTPSNKVTEKGKYVELRCDPISGHTALYWYRQSLGQGPEFLIYFQGTGAADDSGLPNDRFFAVRPEGSVSTLKIQRTERGDSAVYLCASSFGILDTDTQYFGPGTRLTVL.